Sequencing of this T cell receptor (beta chain) was carried out in a study of OX40 agonist ivuxolimab in advanced cancers. Across the whole study: Patients with hepatocellular carcinoma, melanoma, renal cell or head and neck cancer made up the dose-escalation patients.

Clones were read by immunoSEQ multiplex PCR, and TCRdb kept only the in-frame ones, dropping some. The sample includes 55,000 to 85,000 clones, more than 75% of them seen just once. Blood sampling took place at baseline, cycle 4 day 1, and cycle 7 day 1. CDR1 is LNHNV, CDR2 YYDKDF, per germline (reference sequence). Trimming took 4 bases from V and 6 from J; bases not matched to a gene: 10. This CDR3 is 16 amino acids long. Comment on this clone: Antigen unknown.

Study-wide results and caveats: At doses 0.1 to 3.0 mg/kg, CD4+ and CD8+ clones expanded.

This clonotype was obtained from an adult with an advanced solid tumor such as melanoma, head and neck, liver or kidney cancer. The sample consisted of CD4+ or CD8+ T cells sorted from blood, taken in a trial of the OX40 agonist ivuxolimab. The chain couples TRBV15 to TRBJ2-1, with 9 bases lining up with TRBD1. CDR3 sequence (DNA): TGTGCCACCAGCAACTTTGGGACAGGGTTAGGCAATGAGCAGTTCTTC. Translated: CATSNFGTGLGNEQFF.